This TCR beta chain was obtained from a study of cytomegalovirus exposure and HLA in healthy donors. With regard to this clone: Its antigen remains unknown.

General study results and limits: The authors later found TCR association rates varying by HLA locus, with DRB1 most and HLA-C fewest.

The germline CDR1 and CDR2 sequences are SGHTA and FQGNSA. V was pared by 5 bases and J by 2 bases, with 3 bases of the junction left unmatched. This CDR3 has 14 residues. Use of 60 Vbeta and 13 Jbeta primers characterized the PCR. Assay: immunoSEQ multiplex PCR; the TCRdb copy retains only in-frame clones and omits some. This sample carries some 120,000 clones, 65% to 75% of them seen once, and the ten largest clones take about 4%. The receptor's source is a woman between 45 and 65 years old in good health and CMV-seropositive. The chain links TRBV7-2 to TRBJ2-7, with 10 bases lining up with TRBD1. Sequencing used PBMCs. The CDR3 coding sequence is TGTGCCAGCAGCCGGGGACAGGGGCCCTACGAGCAGTACTTC. Amino acid sequence: CASSRGQGPYEQYF.